Listed below are T cell receptor beta chains from one sample, sequenced in a study of cytomegalovirus exposure and HLA in healthy donors. Profiled with immunoSEQ multiplex PCR; TCRdb holds only in-frame clones, not every one. The sample includes approximately 140,000 clones, about 80% of them seen just once. The material sequenced was PBMCs. The receptors come from a woman between 40 and 50 years old in good health and CMV-seronegative. Both conserved end residues are part of each CDR3. Each record gives: clone size, J gene, D gene, V gene, CDR3 DNA, CDR3 protein. D genes are given only for firm matches. Where a row states a size, it is once, few, many or the class of an expanded clone; other rows omit it.

>NA|TRBJ2-7|NA|TRBV6-5
TGTGCCAGCAGACCCTGGGAGCAGGTTGGATACGAGCAGTACTTC
CASRPWEQVGYEQYF
>once|TRBJ1-5|NA|TRBV7-9
TGTGCCAGCAGCTTAGCGGAGGCACAGGGACACAATCAGCCCCAGCATTTT
CASSLAEAQGHNQPQHF
>NA|TRBJ1-1|TRBD1|TRBV28
TGTGCCAGCAAGAAACAGGGGCGGACTGAAGCTTTCTTT
CASKKQGRTEAFF
>NA|TRBJ1-1|NA|TRBV7-3
TGTGCCAGCAGCTTCGGTCGTATAGCCACCCTCTCTGAAGCTTTCTTT
CASSFGRIATLSEAFF
>NA|TRBJ2-2|NA|TRBV28
TGTGCCAGCAGTTCGGGGGCGGGGGCCGGGGAGCTGTTTTTT
CASSSGAGAGELFF
>NA|TRBJ2-7|TRBD1|TRBV4-1
TGCGCCAGCAGCCAAGGACAGGGAACCTACGAGCAGTACTTC
CASSQGQGTYEQYF
>NA|TRBJ2-3|TRBD2|TRBV6-6
TGTGCCAGCAGCCGCCCGCTAGCGGGAGAAACAGATACGCAGTATTTT
CASSRPLAGETDTQYF
>NA|TRBJ2-1|NA|TRBV4-1
TGCGCCAGCAGCCAGGGCTCCTTGTACTACAATGAGCAGTTCTTC
CASSQGSLYYNEQFF
>NA|TRBJ2-7|NA|TRBV11-1
TGTGCCAGCAGCTTAGAGTTCCTAGGGGCCGAGCAGTACTTC
CASSLEFLGAEQYF
>NA|TRBJ1-2|NA|TRBV6-6
TGTGCCAGCACCTTACAGGGACCGCGGGGCTACACCTTC
CASTLQGPRGYTF
>NA|TRBJ2-5|NA|TRBV7-2
TGTGCCAGCAGCCCCCGCGGGGCCCAAGAGACCCAGTACTTC
CASSPRGAQETQYF
>NA|TRBJ2-7|TRBD2|TRBV7-2
TGTGCCAGCAGCTGGGGGGGAACCTACGAGCAGTACTTC
CASSWGGTYEQYF
>NA|TRBJ2-3|TRBD2|TRBV9
TGTGCCAGCAGCGTAAGGGGCGGGGGTCCCACAGATACGCAGTATTTT
CASSVRGGGPTDTQYF
>NA|TRBJ1-6|TRBD1|TRBV4-1
TGCGCCAGCAGCCAAGTTCAAACAGGGGGGGATAATTCACCCCTCCACTTT
CASSQVQTGGDNSPLHF
>NA|TRBJ2-3|NA|TRBV2
TGTGCCAGCAGTGCAGGGGCGGGAGATACGCAGTATTTT
CASSAGAGDTQYF
>NA|TRBJ1-4|NA|TRBV4-2
TGTGCCAGCAGCCAGGATGGACAGCTTAATGAAAAACTGTTTTTT
CASSQDGQLNEKLFF
>NA|TRBJ1-6|NA|TRBV28
TGTGCCAGCAGTAAAGGACCCGGGACATTTTCACCCCTCCACTTT
CASSKGPGTFSPLHF
>NA|TRBJ2-7|TRBD2|TRBV4-2
TGTGCCAGCAGCCAAGTATTCGGGGGGGCCGATGAGCAGTACTTC
CASSQVFGGADEQYF
>once|TRBJ1-1|TRBD1|TRBV27
TGTGCCAGCAGACAGGGGCCTGAAGCTTTCTTT
CASRQGPEAFF
>NA|TRBJ1-5|TRBD1|TRBV4-1
TGCGCCAGCAGCCCATACAGGGGTGGCAATCAGCCCCAGCATTTT
CASSPYRGGNQPQHF